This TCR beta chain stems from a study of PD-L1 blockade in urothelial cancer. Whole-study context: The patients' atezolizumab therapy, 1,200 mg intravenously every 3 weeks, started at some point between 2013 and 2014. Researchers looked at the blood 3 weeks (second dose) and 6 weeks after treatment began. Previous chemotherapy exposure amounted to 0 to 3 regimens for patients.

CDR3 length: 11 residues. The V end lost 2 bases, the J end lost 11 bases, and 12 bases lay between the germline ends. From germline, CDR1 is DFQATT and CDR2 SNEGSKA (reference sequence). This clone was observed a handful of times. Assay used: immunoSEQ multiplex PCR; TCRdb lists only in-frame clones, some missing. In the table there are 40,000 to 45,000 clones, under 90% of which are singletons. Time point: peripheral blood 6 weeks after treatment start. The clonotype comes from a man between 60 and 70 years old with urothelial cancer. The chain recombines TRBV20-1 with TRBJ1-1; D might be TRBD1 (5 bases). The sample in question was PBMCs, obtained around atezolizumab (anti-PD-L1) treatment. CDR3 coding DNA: TGCAGTGCTAGATACCAGGGCCCCGCTTTCTTT. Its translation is CSARYQGPAFF.